This T cell receptor (beta chain) was captured in a study of CD8+ T cells in alopecia areata (dated by TCRdb to 2016 to 2019). Study-wide context: The treated patients, all with moderate-to-severe alopecia areata, were enrolled in an open-label pilot trial of oral tofacitinib given at 5 to 10 mg twice daily. Tofacitinib was administered for 6 to 18 months, and 6 months of follow-up off drug were then conducted to assess delayed response and recurrence. To study T cell clonal expansion in alopecia areata, the researchers applied high-throughput TCRbeta sequencing to both the C3H/HeJ mouse model and human patients. Scalp tissue and sorted CD4+ and CD8+ peripheral blood T cells from patchy and totalis/universalis alopecia areata patients and from healthy controls were covered by human TCRbeta sequencing. Biopsies were taken from tofacitinib-treated patients at baseline and again at 4 and 24 weeks into treatment, and several of those patients also had a later scalp biopsy. Scalp clonality was compared among normal scalp (n=4), patchy alopecia areata scalp (n=8), and alopecia totalis/universalis scalp (n=8). RNA came from the PAXgene miRNA kit for fixed scalp, the miRNeasy kit for PBMCs, and the RNeasy kit for mouse skin. TCRbeta CDR3 regions were amplified by immunoSEQ multiplex PCR with 35 Vbeta forward and 13 Jbeta reverse primers.

The time point label for this specimen denotes: baseline before oral tofacitinib. Lesional scalp punch biopsies and peripheral blood were obtained from alopecia areata patients. PBMCs were isolated by density centrifugation and stained for CD3, CD4 and CD8, and CD4+ and CD8+ T cells were sorted on a FACSAria. The CDR3, cysteine through phenylalanine, is 12 amino acids long. Only the CDR3 part of the read is kept: 36 bases, read in frame from the first base. CDR1 MGHRA and CDR2 YSYEKL were looked up in the germline V gene. V gives up 1 base and J gives up 5 bases, and the segment between their germline ends measures 0 bases. On the study overall, not on this receptor specifically: TCR sequences shared between patients were less clear than in mice, possibly partly because of HLA diversity in the patient population. Higher clonality and more expanded CD8+ clones were observed in lesional scalp than in normal scalp, particularly in alopecia totalis/universalis, a finding suggestive of antigenic drive. Resident alphabeta T cells in normal human skin are also sequenced, complicating scalp TCR repertoire analysis, unlike mouse skin dominated by gammadelta T cells.

The library relied on the immunoSEQ multiplex PCR assay. To provide template for TCR sequencing, every sample had RNA extracted and reverse transcribed into cDNA. SuperScript III was used for first-strand cDNA synthesis, primed with a 2:1 mix of oligo-dT and random hexamers. Amplification bias was assessed with a synthetic immune receptor repertoire, and residual bias was removed computationally. As for the original processing: After raw reads were preprocessed to remove errors, the CDR3 was defined following IMGT conventions as running from the conserved cysteine to phenylalanine. To get clonality, Shannon entropy was normalized by log2 of the number of productive unique TCRs and the result was subtracted from 1. Whether scalp clones were CD4 or CD8 was inferred by matching scalp TCRbeta sequences against CD4 and CD8 repertoires sorted from blood. TCRdb took over this immuneACCESS table, retaining in-frame rearrangements with V and J assigned. Such tables are incomplete; in checked studies, under half of the missing clones stem from an unresolved V gene, and the remainder is unexplained. The DNA gave D and trimming, while V, J and clone size come from that table. Across this sample there are 150,000 to 200,000 clones, with approximately 70% seen only once. The ten largest clones capture roughly an eighth of the sample.

This clone was observed a single time. Its antigen remains unidentified. The sample holds no much larger clone one base away, and base qualities are not on file. Rearrangement joined TRBV4-1 to TRBJ2-6; no D segment can be confidently identified. This material consisted of CD8+ T cells sorted from blood, taken at week 0. This receptor was identified in a human donor with alopecia areata. The CDR3 reads as follows: CASSQGANVLTF. In nucleotide form, the sequence is TGCGCCAGCAGCCAAGGGGCCAACGTCCTGACTTTC.